This T cell receptor (beta chain) was observed in a study of T cell repertoires in cytomegalovirus infection. The CDR3 length is 13 residues. V was pared by 0 bases and J by 12 bases, with 12 bases between. Germline CDR1 and CDR2: SEHNR and FQNEAQ (reference sequence). TCRdb itself ran the reads through MiXCR, one entry per CDR3 protein. The data contain over 450,000 distinct CDR3 sequences, 11% of them singletons. The chain carries TRBV7-9 and TRBJ2-1, with D perhaps TRBD1 or TRBD2 (5 bases each). The sequenced sample was PBMCs. The sequence derives from a human donor in good health (CMV status not recorded). Some clones in this sample may be carry-over from other donors' samples. The CDR3 nucleotides are TGTGCCAGCAGCTTAGCGTCGGGGCTGGCGCAGTTCTTC. The encoded protein is CASSLASGLAQFF.